The 25 T cell receptor beta chains below come from one sample, sequenced in a study of blood T cell repertoires in COVID-19. The repertoire was sequenced with immunoSEQ multiplex PCR; TCRdb's copy has only in-frame clones and lacks some. Among some 150,000 clones listed, roughly 78% were seen once. Material for sequencing was PBMCs or T cells enriched from blood (not recorded which). The source of these receptors is a woman in her forties or fifties who had recovered from COVID-19.

This sequence joins TRBV10-3 and TRBJ2-5; the D gene is possibly TRBD2 (5 bases). V lost 6 bases, J lost 2 bases, and 10 bases lay in between. Germline V gene lookup returns CDR1 ENHRY and CDR2 SYGVKD. The CDR3 is made up of 13 amino acids. The DNA for the CDR3 is TGTGCCATCAGCGTTGGGAGACAAGAGACCCAGTACTTC. Translation gives CAISVGRQETQYF.

The V gene is TRBV28, the J gene TRBJ1-1; D perhaps matches TRBD1 (5 bases). The CDR3 has 15 amino acids. Trimming stripped 6 bases from V and 0 bases from J, with 14 bases between. The V gene's germline CDR1 is MDHEN and CDR2 SYDVKM. The chain's CDR3 is CASRTGGRMNTEAFF. In DNA, the CDR3 is TGTGCCAGCAGAACAGGCGGCAGGATGAACACTGAAGCTTTCTTT.

This clone was observed a handful of times. V is TRBV2 and J is TRBJ2-1, with TRBD1 matching 8 bases. Germline V gene data show CDR1 as SNHLY and CDR2 as FYNNEI. CDR3 size: 13 residues. V dropped 10 bases and J dropped 1; count of bases not matched to a gene: 3. Written as DNA, the CDR3 is TGTGCCATTACAGGGGGATCCTACAATGAGCAGTTCTTC. It yields the protein CAITGGSYNEQFF.

This clone was seen only once. The J gene is TRBJ1-2, the V gene TRBV5-1; D may be TRBD1 (5 bases). The CDR3 spans 15 residues. Germline CDR1 reads SGHRS; CDR2 reads YFSETQ. The V gene lost 2 bases and the J gene lost 4 bases, with 15 bases spanning the gap. The CDR3 DNA reads as TGCGCCAGCAGCTTAGCGGGCCGGGGGGGCTATGGCTACACCTTC. Amino acid sequence: CASSLAGRGGYGYTF.

This clone was detected only once. The CDR3 bases are TGTGCCAGCAGCTTACTCGGGACTTCCTACAATGAGCAGTTCTTC. Amino acids: CASSLLGTSYNEQFF. The rearrangement uses TRBV5-6 and TRBJ2-1; perhaps TRBD2 as D (6 bases). The CDR3 extends over 15 amino acids. From germline, CDR1 is SGHDT and CDR2 YYEEEE. V lost 2 bases and J 1 base, leaving 10 bases between the germline ends. Based on the CDR3 plus reference TRBV5-6 and TRBJ2-1, the full variable domain is DAGVTQSPTHLIKTRGQQVTLRCSPKSGHDTVSWYQQALGQGPQFIFQYYEEEERQRGNFPDRFSGHQFPNYSSELNVNALLLGDSALYLCASSLLGTSYNEQFFGPGTRLTVL.

CDR3 region: CASSPRTASGYTF. CDR3 bases: TGTGCCAGTAGTCCTAGGACAGCCTCTGGCTACACCTTC. This chain connects TRBV19 to TRBJ1-2, with D tentatively TRBD1 (6 bases). The CDR3 is 13 amino acids. The germline V gene encodes CDR1 LNHDA and CDR2 SQIVND (reference sequence). The V gene lost 5 bases and the J gene lost 7 bases, with 14 bases spanning the gap.

This chain links TRBV27 with TRBJ1-1, with TRBD1 matching over 7 bases. CDR1 MNHEY and CDR2 SMNVEV come from the germline V gene (reference sequence). The CDR3 is 13 amino acids. V was clipped by 9 bases and J by 6 bases; unmatched bases: 10. The CDR3 loop is CASRRGRRAEAFF. The CDR3 nucleotides are TGTGCCAGTAGAAGGGGGCGAAGGGCTGAAGCTTTCTTT.

The V call is TRBV6-5, the J call TRBJ1-2; 7 positions agree with TRBD1. The CDR3 sequence is 13 residues long. The germline V gene encodes CDR1 MNHEY and CDR2 SVGAGI. With V trimmed by 10 bases and J by 7 bases, 12 bases remained unmatched. CDR3 sequence: CATLHPGGLGYTF. CDR3 nucleotide sequence: TGTGCCACCCTACACCCAGGGGGGCTTGGCTACACCTTC.

This rearrangement joins TRBV28 to TRBJ2-3, with TRBD2 as a possible D gene (6 bases). Germline assignment: CDR1 MDHEN and CDR2 SYDVKM. The CDR3 contains 19 residues. Trimming pared 5 bases from V and 5 bases from J, leaving 29 bases between. The CDR3 DNA reads TGTGCCAGCAGTACCCGTCTAGGGCGTAGCGGAGTCTGGGGAGATACGCAGTATTTT. Translated, it gives CASSTRLGRSGVWGDTQYF. The full variable domain, with the rest looked up from reference TRBV28 and TRBJ2-3, is DVKVTQSSRYLVKRTGEKVFLECVQDMDHENMFWYRQDPGLGLRLIYFSYDVKMKEKGDIPEGYSVSREKKERFSLILESASTNQTSMYLCASSTRLGRSGVWGDTQYFGPGTRLTVL.

The chain combines TRBV28 with TRBJ2-4; D not resolved. This CDR3 is 13 amino acids long. Per germline, CDR1 MDHEN and CDR2 SYDVKM. The V end was cut by 6 bases, the J end by 7 bases, with 13 bases between. The CDR3 DNA sequence: TGTGCCAGCAGCCCCTCTCTCGAGAACATTCAGTACTTC. Amino acids: CASSPSLENIQYF.

The chain carries TRBV3-1 (or the pseudogene TRBV3-2) and TRBJ1-1; D ambiguous. The CDR3 has 14 residues. Germline assignment: CDR1 LGHDT and CDR2 YNNKEL (reference sequence). V lost 6 bases to trimming and J lost 1 base, with 12 bases between them. The CDR3 is CASRGDAENTEAFF. In nucleotides, the CDR3 is TGTGCCAGCAGGGGCGACGCAGAGAACACTGAAGCTTTCTTT.

As for this clone: The germline gene is not matched at one end of the junction; a read error may be the cause. J is TRBJ1-4 and V is TRBV28; maybe TRBD1 (6 bases). The CDR3 consists of 14 residues. From germline, CDR1 is MDHEN and CDR2 SYDVKM. CDR3 in amino acids: CASRTGTTNEKLFF. For the CDR3, the DNA is TGTGCCAGCAGAACTGGGACAACAAATGAAAAACTGTTTTTT.

V gene TRBV7-7 combines with J gene TRBJ1-1, with D perhaps matching TRBD1 (5 bases). Deletions cut 2 bases from V and 4 bases from J, with 8 bases between. CDR3 length equals 13 residues. From germline, CDR1 is SSHAT and CDR2 FNYEAQ (reference sequence). The DNA of the CDR3 is TGTGCCAGCAGCTTACAGGGATCCACTGAAGCTTTCTTT. It encodes CASSLQGSTEAFF.

This clone has just a few counts. V is TRBV2 and J is TRBJ1-3; TRBD1 is a possible D gene (5 bases). Germline CDR1 SNHLY, CDR2 FYNNEI. The V end was cut by 5 bases, the J end by 0 bases, with 8 bases between. This CDR3 contains 14 residues. CDR3 DNA sequence: TGTGCCAGCAGTACCGACAGCTCTGGAAACACCATATATTTT. It translates to CASSTDSSGNTIYF. Drawing the rest from reference TRBV2 and TRBJ1-3, the complete variable domain is EPEVTQTPSHQVTQMGQEVILRCVPISNHLYFYWYRQILGQKVEFLVSFYNNEISEKSEIFDDQFSVERPDGSNFTLKIRSTKLEDSAMYFCASSTDSSGNTIYFGEGSWLTVV.

The chain links TRBV6-1 to TRBJ1-2; D is undetermined. The CDR3 covers 14 residues. The ends were cut back, 0 bases at V and 8 bases at J, with 13 bases in the middle. Germline V lookup: CDR1 MNHNS, CDR2 SASEGT. The CDR3, as DNA: TGTGCCAGCAGTGAAGCGACACCCTGGAGGGGCTACACCTTC. It specifies CASSEATPWRGYTF.

This clone showed up just once. The chain employs TRBV5-1 and TRBJ2-5; a weak D match, TRBD2 (6 bases). Trimming pared 0 bases from V and 0 bases from J, leaving 6 bases between. The CDR3 spans 14 residues. Germline V gene lookup returns CDR1 SGHRS and CDR2 YFSETQ. CDR3 coding DNA: TGCGCCAGCAGCTTGGCGGGAGACCAAGAGACCCAGTACTTC. It translates to CASSLAGDQETQYF.

This clone was observed a single time. The chain carries TRBV16 and TRBJ1-5; 7 positions agree with TRBD1. The CDR3 is 16 amino acids. V was pared by 0 bases and J by 3 bases, with 5 bases of the junction left unmatched. Germline V lookup: CDR1 KGHSY, CDR2 FQNENV. The CDR3 coding sequence is TGTGCCAGCAGCCAATCGGGACAGTTGACCAATCAGCCCCAGCATTTT. The encoded protein is CASSQSGQLTNQPQHF. The whole variable domain, remainder taken from reference TRBV16 and TRBJ1-5, is GEEVAQTPKHLVRGEGQKAKLYCAPIKGHSYVFWYQQVLKNEFKFLISFQNENVFDETGMPKERFSAKCLPNSPCSLEIQATKLEDSAVYFCASSQSGQLTNQPQHFGDGTRLSIL.

The rearrangement links TRBV2 to TRBJ1-2, with 9 bases aligning to TRBD1. After removal of 3 bases from V and 1 base from J, the junction contained 3 bases not matched to a gene. This CDR3 is 15 amino acids long. Looked up from germline, CDR1 is SNHLY and CDR2 is FYNNEI. The CDR3 sequence: CASSDGGQGNYGYTF. CDR3 nucleotide sequence: TGTGCCAGCAGTGATGGGGGACAGGGTAACTATGGCTACACCTTC.

The gene calls are TRBV28 and TRBJ2-1; 9 bases fit TRBD1. The germline gives CDR1 MDHEN, CDR2 SYDVKM. The length of the CDR3 is 17 residues. V dropped 3 bases and J dropped 3; count of bases not matched to a gene: 9. For the CDR3, the DNA is TGTGCCAGCAGTTTCTCTGCCGGGACAGGGAACTACAATGAGCAGTTCTTC. This codes for CASSFSAGTGNYNEQFF. Full variable domain (outside the CDR3, taken from reference TRBV28 and TRBJ2-1): DVKVTQSSRYLVKRTGEKVFLECVQDMDHENMFWYRQDPGLGLRLIYFSYDVKMKEKGDIPEGYSVSREKKERFSLILESASTNQTSMYLCASSFSAGTGNYNEQFFGPGTRLTVL.

The chain has TRBV3-1 (or the pseudogene TRBV3-2) and TRBJ2-5, with 7 nucleotides matching TRBD2. The CDR3 has 14 amino acids. J gave up 4 bases and V 3 bases, and 5 bases lay outside the gene matches. Germline assignment: CDR1 LGHDT and CDR2 YNNKEL (reference sequence). CDR3 DNA sequence: TGTGCCAGCAGCCAGATCCAGCGGGGAGAGACCCAGTACTTC. It encodes CASSQIQRGETQYF.

This clone was recorded once. V and J are TRBV6-5 and TRBJ1-2; possibly TRBD1 for D (6 bases). Germline V lookup: CDR1 MNHEY, CDR2 SVGAGI. This CDR3 has 15 amino acids. The ends were cut back, 0 bases at V and 8 bases at J, with 16 bases in the middle. The CDR3 loop is CASSYSHRGAYGYTF. CDR3 bases: TGTGCCAGCAGTTACTCCCATCGGGGGGCTTACGGCTACACCTTC.

This clone showed up just a few times. The chain has TRBV6-1 and TRBJ2-4; 7 bases map to TRBD1. From germline, CDR1 is MNHNS and CDR2 SASEGT. The V and J ends lost 2 bases and 3 bases, in that order; junction bases with no gene match: 7. CDR3 length equals 16 residues. CDR3 in DNA: TGTGCCAGCAGTGAAACAGGGGCCTCAAACAAAAACATTCAGTACTTC. Its translation: CASSETGASNKNIQYF.

The count of this clone is one. The V gene is TRBV5-1, the J gene TRBJ1-1; 9 nucleotides agree with TRBD1. The V gene end was trimmed by 5 bases and the J gene end by 4 bases; junction bases not matched to a gene: 6. The CDR3 runs to 14 residues. CDR1 SGHRS and CDR2 YFSETQ come from the germline V gene. The CDR3 here is CASRGGTGTTEAFF. For the CDR3, the DNA is TGCGCCAGCAGGGGTGGGACAGGGACCACTGAAGCTTTCTTT.

The gene calls are TRBV2 and TRBJ1-4; perhaps TRBD1 as D (5 bases). Trimming removed 7 bases from V and 5 bases from J, with 11 bases in between. Germline lookup yields CDR1 SNHLY and CDR2 FYNNEI. The length of the CDR3 is 13 residues. This chain's CDR3 is CASMRGGNEKLFF. In DNA form, the CDR3 reads TGTGCCAGCATGAGGGGAGGGAATGAAAAACTGTTTTTT.

This chain's CDR3 is CASRQGAQETQYF. Written as DNA, the CDR3 is TGTGCCAGCCGCCAGGGGGCTCAAGAGACCCAGTACTTC. This chain connects TRBV13 to TRBJ2-5; 8 bases fit TRBD1. Trimming removed 8 bases from V and 2 bases from J; junction bases left unmatched: 4. CDR3 length: 13 amino acids. CDR1 and CDR2 from the germline V gene are PRHDT and FYEKMQ (reference sequence).